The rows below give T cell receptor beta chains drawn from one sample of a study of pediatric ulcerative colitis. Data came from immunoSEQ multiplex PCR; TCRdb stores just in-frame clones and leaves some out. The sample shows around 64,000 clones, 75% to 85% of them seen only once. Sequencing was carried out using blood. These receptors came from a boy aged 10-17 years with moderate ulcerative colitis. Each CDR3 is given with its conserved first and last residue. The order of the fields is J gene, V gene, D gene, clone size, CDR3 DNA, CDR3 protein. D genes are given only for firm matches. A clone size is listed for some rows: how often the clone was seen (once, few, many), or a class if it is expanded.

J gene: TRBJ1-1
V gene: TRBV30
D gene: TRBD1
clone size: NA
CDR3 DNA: TGTGCCTGGAACCACAGGGGGAGCACTGAAGCTTTCTTT
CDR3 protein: CAWNHRGSTEAFF

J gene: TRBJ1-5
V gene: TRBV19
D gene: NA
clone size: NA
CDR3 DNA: TGTGCCAGTAGTATAGATTGGGCAGGTCGGGGCAATCAGCCCCAGCATTTT
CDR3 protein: CASSIDWAGRGNQPQHF

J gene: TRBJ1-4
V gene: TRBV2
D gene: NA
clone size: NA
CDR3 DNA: TGTGCCAGCAGTGAGGAGGGAACTAATGAAAAACTGTTTTTT
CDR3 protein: CASSEEGTNEKLFF

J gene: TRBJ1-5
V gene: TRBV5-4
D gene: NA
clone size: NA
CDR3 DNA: TGTGCCAGCAGCTTGGGCAGCAATCAGCCCCAGCATTTT
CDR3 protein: CASSLGSNQPQHF

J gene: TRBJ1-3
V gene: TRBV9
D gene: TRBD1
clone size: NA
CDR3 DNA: TGTGCCAGCAGCGCAGGGACAGGGTACGACTCTGGAAACACCATATATTTT
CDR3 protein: CASSAGTGYDSGNTIYF

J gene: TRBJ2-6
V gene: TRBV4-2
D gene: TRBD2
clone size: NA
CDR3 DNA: TGTGCCAGCAGCCCGGATTTAGCGGGAGGGCCCTCGGTTGGGGCCAACGTCCTGACTTTC
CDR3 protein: CASSPDLAGGPSVGANVLTF

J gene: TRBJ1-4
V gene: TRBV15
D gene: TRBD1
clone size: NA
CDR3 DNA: TGTGCCACCAGCAGAGATGGGGCAGGGGGGTATGAAAAACTGTTTTTT
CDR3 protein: CATSRDGAGGYEKLFF

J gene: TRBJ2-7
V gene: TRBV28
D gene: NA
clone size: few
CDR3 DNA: TGTGCCAGCAGTTTGGACCAGGGAGTGAGCGAGCAGTACTTC
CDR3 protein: CASSLDQGVSEQYF

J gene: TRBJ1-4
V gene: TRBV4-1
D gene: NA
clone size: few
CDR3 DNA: TGCGCCAGCAGCCAAGATCATTTGGGGGGGGCAACTAATGAAAAACTGTTTTTT
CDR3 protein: CASSQDHLGGATNEKLFF

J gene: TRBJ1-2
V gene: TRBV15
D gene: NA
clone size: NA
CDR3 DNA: TGTGCCACCAGCAGCGGGGGAAATATCAACTATGGCTACACCTTC
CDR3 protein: CATSSGGNINYGYTF

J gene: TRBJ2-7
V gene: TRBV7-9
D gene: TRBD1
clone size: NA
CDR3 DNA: TGTGCCAGCAGCTTATATCTAGGGGACAGCTCCTACGAGCAGTACTTC
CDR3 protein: CASSLYLGDSSYEQYF

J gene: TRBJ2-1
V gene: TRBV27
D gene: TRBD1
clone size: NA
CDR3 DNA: TGTGCCAGCAGTTTGACAGGGATCTTTGGGAATGAGCAGTTCTTC
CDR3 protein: CASSLTGIFGNEQFF

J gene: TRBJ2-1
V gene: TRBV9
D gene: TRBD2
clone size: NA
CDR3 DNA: TGTGCCAGCAGCGCGGCGGGGGGGCCTATATCCCATGAGCAGTTCTTC
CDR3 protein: CASSAAGGPISHEQFF

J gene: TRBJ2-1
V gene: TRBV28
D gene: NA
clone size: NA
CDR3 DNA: TGTGCCAGCAGTTCAGCAACCCCCTCCCTTGAGCAGTTCTTC
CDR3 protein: CASSSATPSLEQFF

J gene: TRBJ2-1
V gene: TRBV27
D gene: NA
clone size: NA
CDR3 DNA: TGTGCCAGCCGACACCCCTTTGGAAAATACAATGAGCAGTTCTTC
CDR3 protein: CASRHPFGKYNEQFF

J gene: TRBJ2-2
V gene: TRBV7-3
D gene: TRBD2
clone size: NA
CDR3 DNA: TGTGCCAGCAGCTTAATGACTAGCGGAGATACGGAGCTGTTTTTT
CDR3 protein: CASSLMTSGDTELFF

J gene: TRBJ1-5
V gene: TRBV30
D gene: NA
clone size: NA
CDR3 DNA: TGTGCCTGGAGTGTGACAGATAATCAGCCCCAGCATTTT
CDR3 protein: CAWSVTDNQPQHF

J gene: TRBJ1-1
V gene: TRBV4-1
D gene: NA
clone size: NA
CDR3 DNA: TGCGCCAGCAGCCAAGTAGGGGTTACTGAAGCTTTCTTT
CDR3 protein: CASSQVGVTEAFF